The 8 T cell receptor beta chains listed next were all sequenced from one sample in a study of blood T cell repertoires in COVID-19. This table comes from immunoSEQ multiplex PCR, and its TCRdb copy is limited to in-frame clones, with some not included. The sample records 150,000 to 200,000 clones, 80% to 90% being singletons. Source material: peripheral blood. The source is a woman aged 40 to 49 with COVID-19, enrolled during active disease.

This sequence joins TRBV24-1 and TRBJ2-2; 7 nucleotides agree with TRBD2. Germline CDR1 reads KGHDR; CDR2 reads SFDVKD. With 12 bases clipped from V and 0 bases from J, the junction kept 3 bases outside the gene matches. The CDR3 covers 13 residues. The CDR3 DNA follows: TGTGCCCTAGCGGATTCGAACACCGGGGAGCTGTTTTTT. This codes for CALADSNTGELFF.

This sequence joins TRBV19 and TRBJ1-3; D ambiguous. The CDR3 loop spans 14 amino acids. CDR1 and CDR2 from the germline V gene are LNHDA and SQIVND (reference sequence). V was pared by 5 bases and J by 4 bases, with 12 bases between. The CDR3 loop is CASSEYLRGNTIYF. CDR3 bases: TGTGCCAGTAGTGAGTACCTTCGCGGAAACACCATATATTTT.

The chain combines TRBV7-6 with TRBJ2-1, with 13 bases lining up with TRBD2. The CDR3 is 15 amino acids. After removal of 4 bases from V and 5 bases from J, the junction contained 2 bases not matched to a gene. Looked up from germline, CDR1 is SGHVS and CDR2 is FNYEAQ. CDR3 loop: CASSSGLAGDNEQFF. The CDR3 DNA is TGTGCCAGCAGCTCCGGACTAGCGGGGGACAATGAGCAGTTCTTC. Based on the CDR3 plus reference TRBV7-6 and TRBJ2-1, the full variable domain is GAGVSQSPRYKVTKRGQDVALRCDPISGHVSLYWYRQALGQGPEFLTYFNYEAQQDKSGLPNDRFSAERPEGSISTLTIQRTEQRDSAMYRCASSSGLAGDNEQFFGPGTRLTVL.

V usage is TRBV30 and J usage is TRBJ2-3, with 9 nucleotides matching TRBD1. Germline V gene lookup returns CDR1 GTSNPN and CDR2 SVGIG (reference sequence). The CDR3 is 13 residues long. With V trimmed by 8 bases and J by 6 bases, 9 bases remained unmatched. The CDR3 coding sequence is TGTGCCCGAGGACAGGGGTTCGTGGATACGCAGTATTTT. It translates to CARGQGFVDTQYF.

The chain joins TRBV7-9 to TRBJ2-1, with 13 bases identical to TRBD2. The germline V gene encodes CDR1 SEHNR and CDR2 FQNEAQ (reference sequence). J was trimmed by 10 bases and V by 1 base; bases with no gene match: 4. The CDR3 has 15 amino acids. The CDR3 DNA sequence: TGTGCCAGCAGCTTAGTGGGACTAGCGGGGTGGGAGCAGTTCTTC. It yields the protein CASSLVGLAGWEQFF.

The rearrangement links TRBV6-4 to TRBJ2-3; 10 positions match TRBD2. The CDR3 length is 16 residues. J lost 0 bases, V lost 5 bases, and 5 bases had no gene match. From germline, CDR1 is MRHNA and CDR2 SNTAGT. The CDR3 spells CASSSGAGGSTDTQYF. Here the CDR3 DNA reads TGTGCCAGCAGTTCGGGAGCGGGGGGGAGCACAGATACGCAGTATTTT.

This chain connects TRBV7-8 to TRBJ1-6; D remains unclear. CDR3 length equals 17 residues. Germline V gene lookup returns CDR1 SGHVS and CDR2 FQNEAQ. V was trimmed by 1 base and J by 0 bases, leaving 10 bases between them. CDR3 DNA sequence: TGTGCCAGCAGCTTAGAAAGGGCGGGCTCCTATAATTCACCCCTCCACTTT. Protein sequence: CASSLERAGSYNSPLHF. The whole variable domain, filled in from reference TRBV7-8 and TRBJ1-6, reads GAGVSQSPRYKVAKRGQDVALRCDPISGHVSLFWYQQALGQGPEFLTYFQNEAQLDKSGLPSDRFFAERPEGSVSTLKIQRTQQEDSAVYLCASSLERAGSYNSPLHFGNGTRLTVT.

This rearrangement joins TRBV28 to TRBJ2-5; maybe TRBD2 (7 bases). V gave up 8 bases and J gave up 5 bases, with 18 bases separating them. The V gene's germline CDR1 is MDHEN and CDR2 SYDVKM. This CDR3 is 14 amino acids long. The CDR3 bases are TGTGCCAGCTCCACCCGGCGGGGGCCGGAGACCCAGTACTTC. Amino acid sequence: CASSTRRGPETQYF.